Below are 22 T cell receptor beta chains sequenced from a single sample in a study of cytomegalovirus exposure and HLA in healthy donors. The method was immunoSEQ multiplex PCR; TCRdb's version includes in-frame clones alone and lacks a portion of them. The table shows fewer than 150,000 clones, with roughly 82% occurring only once. The material sequenced was PBMCs. Receptors originate from a man aged 18 to 30 in good health and CMV-seronegative.

The CDR3 DNA is TGTGCCAGTAACCCAGGCGGGACAGTAACCTACGAGCAGTACTTC. Encoded protein: CASNPGGTVTYEQYF. The chain carries TRBV19 and TRBJ2-7, with D possibly being TRBD1 (7 bases). CDR1 is LNHDA and CDR2 is SQIVND in the germline V gene (reference sequence). The CDR3 contains 15 residues. Trimming removed 7 bases from V and 2 bases from J, with 18 bases in between.

This sequence joins TRBV15 and TRBJ2-7; the match to TRBD2 covers 8 bases. This CDR3 region has 17 residues. Unmatched junction bases numbered 13, after V lost 2 bases and J lost 4 bases. The germline V gene has CDR1 LNHNV and CDR2 YYDKDF (reference sequence). Written as DNA, the CDR3 is TGTGCCACCAGCAGACAGACGGGACTAGGTCAGATATACGAGCAGTACTTC. This codes for CATSRQTGLGQIYEQYF.

This chain uses TRBV19 with TRBJ2-7; TRBD1 matches 10 bases. CDR1 and CDR2 (germline): LNHDA, SQIVND (reference sequence). The CDR3 consists of 14 residues. With V trimmed by 6 bases and J by 5 bases, 7 bases remained unmatched. The CDR3 protein is CASRRQGAVDEQYF. The CDR3 nucleotides are TGTGCCAGTAGGCGACAGGGGGCGGTCGACGAGCAGTACTTC.

This chain joins TRBV12-5 and TRBJ1-2; D is ambiguous. Germline V gene lookup returns CDR1 LGHNT and CDR2 FRNRAP. The CDR3 sequence is 13 residues long. With 0 bases removed from V and 3 bases from J, the gap between germline ends came to 5 bases. CDR3 loop: CASGLVADYGYTF. CDR3 bases: TGTGCTAGTGGTTTGGTCGCGGACTATGGCTACACCTTC.

The V gene is TRBV27, the J gene TRBJ2-1; 11 nucleotides line up with TRBD2. CDR3 length equals 16 residues. CDR1 MNHEY and CDR2 SMNVEV come from the germline V gene (reference sequence). V lost 2 bases and J lost 7; bases outside the gene matches: 7. CDR3 coding DNA: TGTGCCAGCAGTTTACTCTTGTCTAGCGGGAGGAATGAGCAGTTCTTC. Translation gives CASSLLLSSGRNEQFF.

V gene TRBV2 combines with J gene TRBJ2-7; 9 nucleotides match TRBD1. Trimming cost V 6 bases and J 5 bases; bases outside gene matches: 8. The CDR3 totals 14 residues. Germline V gives CDR1 SNHLY, CDR2 FYNNEI. This CDR3 is CASRLTGGEDEQYF. The CDR3 nucleotides are TGTGCCAGCAGACTCACAGGGGGCGAAGACGAGCAGTACTTC.

This clone was observed a single time. This sequence joins TRBV19 and TRBJ2-1, with 7 positions matching TRBD1. V lost 7 bases to trimming and J lost 4 bases; unmatched junction nucleotides: 7. CDR1 is LNHDA, CDR2 SQIVND, per germline (reference sequence). This CDR3 spans 14 amino acids. The CDR3 reads CASTPDRTYNEQFF. CDR3 DNA sequence: TGTGCCAGTACCCCGGACAGGACGTACAATGAGCAGTTCTTC.

The rearrangement links TRBV19 to TRBJ2-7, with TRBD1 matching 7 bases. The ends lost 5 bases at V and 0 bases at J; junction bases unmatched: 4. Germline values: CDR1 LNHDA, CDR2 SQIVND (reference sequence). This CDR3 contains 14 residues. The chain's CDR3 is CASSARDSSYEQYF. In DNA form, the CDR3 reads TGTGCCAGTAGTGCCCGGGACAGCTCCTACGAGCAGTACTTC.

The chain uses TRBV7-2 and TRBJ2-2, with TRBD2 identical over 7 bases. Germline CDR1 SGHTA, CDR2 FQGNSA. CDR3 size: 16 residues. V gave up 1 base and J gave up 2 bases; unmatched junction bases: 4. The CDR3 spells CASSLVGGSNTGELFF. The CDR3 nucleotides are TGTGCCAGCAGCTTAGTCGGCGGGAGCAACACCGGGGAGCTGTTTTTT.

Notes on this clone: Distinct nucleotide sequences in the sample also encode this CDR3. The chain has TRBV7-2 and TRBJ2-1; 13 bases fit TRBD2. The CDR3 is made up of 15 amino acids. V shed 1 base, J shed 10 bases, and the junction held 4 bases outside the gene matches. CDR1 and CDR2 from the germline V gene are SGHTA and FQGNSA. CDR3 DNA: TGTGCCAGCAGCTTAGATACTAGCGGGAGGGGGGAGCAGTTCTTC. Translated, it gives CASSLDTSGRGEQFF. The full variable domain, its missing parts supplied by reference TRBV7-2 and TRBJ2-1, is GAGVSQSPSNKVTEKGKDVELRCDPISGHTALYWYRQSLGQGLEFLIYFQGNSAPDKSGLPSDRFSAERTGGSVSTLTIQRTQQEDSAVYLCASSLDTSGRGEQFFGPGTRLTVL.

J is TRBJ1-2 and V is TRBV9; D may be TRBD1 (6 bases). V was pared by 0 bases and J by 2 bases, with 11 bases between. Germline assignment: CDR1 SGDLS and CDR2 YYNGEE. This CDR3 has 15 residues. CDR3 residues: CASSVGDRPNYGYTF. In DNA form, the CDR3 reads TGTGCCAGCAGCGTAGGCGACAGGCCAAACTATGGCTACACCTTC.

The chain couples TRBV9 to TRBJ1-2; TRBD1 might be the D (5 bases). The CDR3 length is 14 residues. The germline V and J ends were trimmed by 4 bases and 3 bases, with 13 bases remaining between them. CDR1 SGDLS and CDR2 YYNGEE come from the germline V gene. CDR3 DNA sequence: TGTGCCAGCAGCCCCGGGACTGAGCACTATGGCTACACCTTC. Translated: CASSPGTEHYGYTF.

The chain combines TRBV5-4 with TRBJ2-7; D might be TRBD1 (5 bases). The CDR3 runs to 14 residues. With 1 base removed from V and 2 bases from J, the gap between germline ends came to 10 bases. In germline, CDR1 is SGHNT, CDR2 YYREEE (reference sequence). CDR3 in amino acids: CASSLPGNPYEQYF. The CDR3 DNA follows: TGTGCCAGCAGCTTGCCAGGGAACCCCTACGAGCAGTACTTC.

The chain combines TRBV11-2 with TRBJ2-7, with D tentatively TRBD2 (5 bases). The CDR3 is made up of 14 amino acids. V gave up 0 bases and J gave up 7 bases, with 13 bases separating them. Looked up from germline, CDR1 is SGHAT and CDR2 is FQNNGV. DNA for the CDR3: TGTGCCAGCAGCTTAGATCTAGCCTGGGTTGAGCAGTACTTC. Protein product: CASSLDLAWVEQYF.

The CDR3 DNA sequence: TGTGCCAGCAGCCAGACTGGTCTCCTAGACAATGAGCAGTTCTTC. This encodes CASSQTGLLDNEQFF. The chain couples TRBV7-8 to TRBJ2-1, with unresolved D. V gave up 5 bases and J gave up 5 bases, with 16 bases separating them. The CDR3 loop spans 15 amino acids. CDR1 is SGHVS and CDR2 is FQNEAQ in the germline V gene.

V usage is TRBV5-1 and J usage is TRBJ1-5; D remains unclear. The CDR3 sequence is 14 residues long. V was trimmed by 3 bases and J by 1 base, leaving 8 bases between them. Germline CDR1 is SGHRS and CDR2 is YFSETQ. CDR3 sequence reads: CASSSGVSNQPQHF. The CDR3 DNA reads as TGCGCCAGCAGCTCGGGAGTAAGCAATCAGCCCCAGCATTTT.

The chain employs TRBV5-4 and TRBJ2-5; 8 bases are a match to TRBD1. Trimming at V came to 4 bases and at J to 2 bases, leaving 7 bases not matched to a gene. CDR3 length equals 15 residues. Germline CDR1 reads SGHNT; CDR2 reads YYREEE (reference sequence). In DNA form, the CDR3 reads TGTGCCAGCAGCCTTGGGACAGGATCACAAGAGACCCAGTACTTC. Translation gives CASSLGTGSQETQYF. The variable domain in full, with the rest retrieved from reference TRBV5-4 and TRBJ2-5, is ETGVTQSPTHLIKTRGQQVTLRCSSQSGHNTVSWYQQALGQGPQFIFQYYREEENGRGNFPPRFSGLQFPNYSSELNVNALELDDSALYLCASSLGTGSQETQYFGPGTRLLVL.

The rearrangement joins TRBV2 to TRBJ2-7; tentative D call: TRBD1 (6 bases). This CDR3 is 15 amino acids long. Germline loops: CDR1 SNHLY, CDR2 FYNNEI. V dropped 3 bases and J dropped 0 bases, with 12 bases sitting between them. The CDR3 reads CASSDPQGSSYEQYF. The CDR3 DNA follows: TGTGCCAGCAGTGACCCCCAGGGGAGCTCCTACGAGCAGTACTTC.

V usage is TRBV18 and J usage is TRBJ1-1, with 8 nucleotides matching TRBD1. CDR1 KGHSH and CDR2 LQKENI come from the germline V gene. Unmatched junction bases numbered 7, after V lost 1 base and J lost 0 bases. The CDR3 covers 17 residues. As DNA, the CDR3 is TGTGCCAGCTCACCACGAGGGACAGGAGTCATGAACACTGAAGCTTTCTTT. This translates into CASSPRGTGVMNTEAFF.

The chain couples TRBV19 to TRBJ1-1, with 9 positions matching TRBD1. V shed 5 bases, J shed 5 bases, and the junction held 15 bases outside the gene matches. Germline V gene sequence: CDR1 LNHDA, CDR2 SQIVND (reference sequence). CDR3 length equals 17 residues. The CDR3 DNA follows: TGTGCCAGTAGTTTACCGTCACCCGGGACAGGGAGGACTGAAGCTTTCTTT. Its translation is CASSLPSPGTGRTEAFF. The full variable domain, its missing parts supplied by reference TRBV19 and TRBJ1-1, is DGGITQSPKYLFRKEGQNVTLSCEQNLNHDAMYWYRQDPGQGLRLIYYSQIVNDFQKGDIAEGYSVSREKKESFPLTVTSAQKNPTAFYLCASSLPSPGTGRTEAFFGQGTRLTVV.

The J gene is TRBJ2-1, the V gene TRBV7-6; 7 bases match TRBD1. Germline assignment: CDR1 SGHVS and CDR2 FNYEAQ. Trimming at V came to 1 base and at J to 7 bases, leaving 7 bases not matched to a gene. The CDR3 is 15 residues long. The CDR3, as DNA: TGTGCCAGCAGCTTAGGTCAGGGGGTGGGAAATGAGCAGTTCTTC. This translates into CASSLGQGVGNEQFF.

The rearrangement uses TRBV7-8 and TRBJ2-7; 10 bases line up with TRBD1. Germline V lookup: CDR1 SGHVS, CDR2 FQNEAQ. V dropped 5 bases and J dropped 5; count of bases not matched to a gene: 9. CDR3 length: 15 amino acids. As DNA, the CDR3 is TGTGCCAGCAGCCCCCGGACAGGGGGGGCCCACGAGCAGTACTTC. Translating gives CASSPRTGGAHEQYF.